This T cell receptor (beta chain) stems from a study of shared T cell receptors in the human thymus (dated by TCRdb to about 2021). For the wider study: The study examined how self-reactive, shared T-cell receptor alpha chains are generated in the human thymus.

Remarks on this clone: The specificity of this receptor is unknown. Qualities for individual bases were not recorded, and no much larger clone is one base off.

Reading from cysteine to phenylalanine, the CDR3 counts 16 amino acids. Kept here is only the CDR3 DNA, which spans 48 bases and is read in frame from base 1. For CDR1 and CDR2, the germline V gene lists SGHRS and YFSETQ. V is clipped by 4 bases and J by 2 bases, and the sequence between their germline boundaries is 19 bases long. The library was built by means of the immunoSEQ multiplex PCR assay. This immuneACCESS table, as held by TCRdb, lists in-frame sequences with V and J called but not all clones. Of the missing ones, under half trace to an unresolved V gene in checked studies; the others have no known cause. This sample comprises 500,000 to 550,000 clones, around 78% of them detected only once. Of the sample, more than 0.01% is held by the ten largest clones. These data were also filed under a second study, of human thymus T cells. The other study reports the following: Immunologically healthy infants undergoing open corrective cardiac surgery for congenital heart defects in Finland were used as donors. Thymus tissue was collected as surgical resects that were removed during corrective cardiac surgery. Biased V and J gene segment usage appeared to be present in both thymic and peripheral blood repertoires. According to the related research, thymic TCR repertoires were highly overlapping among unrelated individuals. TCR alpha and beta repertoires from about 8 infant thymus samples and a few related peripheral blood samples were characterized in the study. Donor ages ranging from roughly 6 to 244 days were recorded, and several male and a couple of female infants were included in the cohort. After being mechanically released from the tissue, thymocytes were kept at -70 degrees C in pellets of about 9-34 million cells. Genomic DNA was extracted from frozen cell pellets with a QIAsymphony instrument. The immunoSEQ multiplex PCR assay was used to amplify the TCRB and TCRAD loci from a standardized quantity of quality-controlled genomic DNA. The amplicons spanned the V(D)J region and were long enough to cover the CDR3 and allow V and J genes to be identified. Amplicon sequencing was performed on an Illumina platform through the commercial immunoSEQ service. Corrections for primer bias and sequencing errors followed previously described methods, while TCRAD and TCRB definitions were based on the IMGT database. Repertoires were analysed with immunoSEQ Analyzer 3.0 and VDJTools, covering basic statistics, V/J segment usage, diversity estimates, rarefaction and pairwise overlap. To estimate diversity, the Chao1, ChaoE, Efron-Thisted, Shannon and inverse Simpson indices were applied, and diversity was also estimated on datasets down-sampled to the smallest sample. For repertoire overlap, CDR3 nucleotide sequence, V gene and J gene had to match strictly, and clustering was done by Jaccard-based multidimensional scaling. On average, approximately 800,000 unique TCRB clonotypes were obtained from thymus samples, compared with around 78,000 from blood samples.

Sequenced material: thymocytes. The TCR sequence derives from a boy younger than two with a congenital heart defect. Donor details come from another sample of the same person, matched by shared clones. The sequence is built from TRBV5-1 and TRBJ2-7, with TRBD1 perhaps the D gene, on 6 matching bases. The DNA sequence is as follows: TGCGCCAGCAGCCCTGTGGGGCAGGGGACAACCTACGAGCAGTACTTC. Its amino acids are CASSPVGQGTTYEQYF.